The clone carrying this TCR beta chain was counted at least ten times. Its antigen remains unknown. Each donor who had ophthalmopathy showed moderate-to-severe activity, a CAS of ≥3, a NOSPECS of ≥4, and a duration under 3 months. These data are taken from a study of Graves' ophthalmopathy and Graves' hyperthyroidism. Whole-study findings and limits: Detected in blood as well were most expanded thyroid clonotypes with frequency above 0.001.

RNA served as the template for amplifying TCR beta CDR3 regions. Investigators did first-round RT-PCR with HTBI primers, then second-round multiplex PCR. TCRdb reanalysed the multiplex PCR reads using MiXCR and keeps one entry per CDR3 protein. Here the sample spans about 340,000 distinct CDR3 sequences, under 20% being singletons. Germline-derived CDR1 and CDR2 are MNHNS and SASEGT. This CDR3 contains 17 residues. V shed 4 bases and J 2 bases; nucleotides not matched to a gene: 11. The material sequenced was peripheral blood. The clonotype was recovered from an adult man with Graves' ophthalmopathy. This chain uses TRBV6-1 with TRBJ2-7; 10 nucleotides match TRBD1. CDR3: CASSGRNTGTGAYEQYF. DNA of the CDR3: TGTGCCAGCAGTGGCCGGAATACCGGGACAGGGGCCTACGAGCAGTACTTC.